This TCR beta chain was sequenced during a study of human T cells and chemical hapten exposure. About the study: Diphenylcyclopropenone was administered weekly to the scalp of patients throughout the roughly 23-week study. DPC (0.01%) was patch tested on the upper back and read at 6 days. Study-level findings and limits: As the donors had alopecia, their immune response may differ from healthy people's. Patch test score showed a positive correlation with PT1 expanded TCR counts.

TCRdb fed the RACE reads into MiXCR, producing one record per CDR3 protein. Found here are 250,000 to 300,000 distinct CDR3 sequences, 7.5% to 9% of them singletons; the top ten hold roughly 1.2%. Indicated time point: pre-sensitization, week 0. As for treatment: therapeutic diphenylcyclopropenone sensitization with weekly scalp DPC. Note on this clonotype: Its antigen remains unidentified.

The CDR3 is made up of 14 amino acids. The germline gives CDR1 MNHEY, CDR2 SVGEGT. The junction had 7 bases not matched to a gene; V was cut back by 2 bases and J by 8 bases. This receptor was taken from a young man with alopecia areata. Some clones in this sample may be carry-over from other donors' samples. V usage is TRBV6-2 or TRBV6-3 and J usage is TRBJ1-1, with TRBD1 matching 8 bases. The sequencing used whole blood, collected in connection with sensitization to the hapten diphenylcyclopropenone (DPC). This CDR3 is CASSYGQGTIEAFF. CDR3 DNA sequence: TGTGCCAGCAGTTACGGACAGGGAACAATCGAAGCTTTCTTT.